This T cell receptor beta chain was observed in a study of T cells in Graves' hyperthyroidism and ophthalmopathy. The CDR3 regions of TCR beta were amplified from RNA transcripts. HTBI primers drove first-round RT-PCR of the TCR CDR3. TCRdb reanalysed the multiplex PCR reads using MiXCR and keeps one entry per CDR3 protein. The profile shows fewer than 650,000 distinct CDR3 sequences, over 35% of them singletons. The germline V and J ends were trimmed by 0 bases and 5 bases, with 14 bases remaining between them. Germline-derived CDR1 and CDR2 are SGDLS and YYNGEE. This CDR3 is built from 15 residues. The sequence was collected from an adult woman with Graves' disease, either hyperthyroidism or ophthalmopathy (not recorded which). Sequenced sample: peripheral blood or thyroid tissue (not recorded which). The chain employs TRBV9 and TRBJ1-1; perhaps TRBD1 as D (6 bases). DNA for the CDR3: TGTGCCAGCAGCGTAGGACTTGGGGGCCGGACTGAAGCTTTCTTT. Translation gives CASSVGLGGRTEAFF.